In its sample, the clone carrying this T cell receptor beta chain was seen a few times. Its antigen is not identified. The read ends 3 residues before the CDR3 terminus; that terminus is restored from the germline J gene. For at least one year, all CVID subjects received replacement immunoglobulin. Only in-frame clones appear in the TCRdb table, and some are missing; sequencing was by immunoSEQ multiplex PCR. The sample was found to contain roughly 14,000 clones, and every one recurs. This CDR3 region has 15 residues. CDR1 is SEHNR, CDR2 FQNEAQ, per germline (reference sequence). The V and J ends lost 5 bases and 4 bases respectively, with 15 bases between them. These data are taken from a study of T cell clonality in common variable immunodeficiency. Overall study results and limits: Fewer deletions and N-nucleotide insertions were reportedly seen in common variable immunodeficiency TCR beta sequences.

Material for sequencing was peripheral blood mononuclear cells. This rearrangement joins TRBV7-9 to TRBJ1-3; a possible D gene is TRBD1 (6 bases). The source is a human donor with common variable immunodeficiency. The CDR3 DNA, read in part, is TGTGCCAGCAGCCGCAGCCCAGGGGAAGGAAACACC. It specifies CASSRSPGEGNT. The entire CDR3 protein reads CASSRSPGEGNTIYF.